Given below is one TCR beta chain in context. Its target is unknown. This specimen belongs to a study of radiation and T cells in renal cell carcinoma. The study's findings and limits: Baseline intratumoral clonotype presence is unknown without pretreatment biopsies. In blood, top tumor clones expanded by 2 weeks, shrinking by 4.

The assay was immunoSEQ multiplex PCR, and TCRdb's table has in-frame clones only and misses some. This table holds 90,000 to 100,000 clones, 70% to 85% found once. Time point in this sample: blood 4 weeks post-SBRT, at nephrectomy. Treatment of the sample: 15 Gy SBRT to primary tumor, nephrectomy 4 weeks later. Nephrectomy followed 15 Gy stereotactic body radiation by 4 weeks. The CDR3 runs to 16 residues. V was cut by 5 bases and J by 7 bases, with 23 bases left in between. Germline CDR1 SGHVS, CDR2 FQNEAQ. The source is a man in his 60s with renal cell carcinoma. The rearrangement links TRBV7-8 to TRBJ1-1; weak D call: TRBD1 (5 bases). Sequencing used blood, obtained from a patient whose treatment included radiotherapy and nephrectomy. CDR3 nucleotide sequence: TGTGCCAGCAGCGAAAGCCGACTGGGACTTGTAGGTGAAGCTTTCTTT. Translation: CASSESRLGLVGEAFF.